This TCR beta chain was recovered during a study of cytomegalovirus exposure and HLA in healthy donors. The CDR3 sequence is 16 residues long. Germline V gene lookup returns CDR1 LGHNA and CDR2 YSLEER. The V end was cut by 1 base, the J end by 4 bases, with 13 bases between. PCR employed 60 Vbeta and 13 Jbeta primers. Authors' methods: In a later analysis, of 79 million or so unique beta chains, roughly 9.9 million appeared in at least two donors. Using immunoSEQ multiplex PCR, the repertoire was profiled, and TCRdb retains in-frame clones only, with some absent. The V and J calls and clone size are taken from that table; D and trimming were inferred from the DNA. The table records approximately 110,000 clones, over 60% of them present only once.

This clonotype was sampled from a woman aged 40 to 49 in good health and CMV-seropositive. The V gene is TRBV4-3, the J gene TRBJ1-4, with a tentative D call TRBD1 (5 bases). Sample: PBMCs. This CDR3 reads CASSQAATAGNEKLFF. CDR3 coding DNA: TGCGCCAGCAGCCAAGCCGCGACAGCCGGTAATGAAAAACTGTTTTTT.